The 7 T cell receptor beta chains below all came from one sample that was sequenced in a study of OX40 agonist ivuxolimab in advanced cancers. To prepare the library, the immunoSEQ multiplex PCR assay was applied. The table comes from immuneACCESS by way of TCRdb, which keeps in-frame sequences with V and J called. Part of the clones is missing from these tables; in studies checked, under half for an unresolved V gene and the rest for unknown reasons. A total of over 9,500 clones appear in this sample, 77% of them only once. Of the sample, about 17% is held by the ten largest clones. Sequenced here: CD4+ or CD8+ T cells sorted from blood, sampled in a trial of the OX40 agonist ivuxolimab. These receptor sequences come from an adult with an advanced solid tumor such as melanoma, head and neck, liver or kidney cancer.

The chain joins TRBV4-1 to TRBJ2-7, with 7 bases that match TRBD2. The CDR3 covers 15 residues. Germline CDR1 MGHRA, CDR2 YSYEKL. V lost 3 bases, J lost 0 bases, and 5 bases stayed unmatched. The CDR3 loop reads CASSHTSDTSYEQYF. As DNA, the CDR3 is TGCGCCAGCAGCCACACTAGCGACACCTCCTACGAGCAGTACTTC.

By share, this clone ranks as large. The chain combines TRBV11-3 with TRBJ1-3, with 7 positions matching TRBD1. The CDR3 loop spans 19 amino acids. CDR1 and CDR2 from the germline V gene are SGHNT and YENEEA. After removal of 5 bases from V and 0 bases from J, the junction contained 16 bases not matched to a gene. The CDR3 region has the DNA TGTGCCAGCAGCGCACGACAGGGTTTGAACCTATACTCTGGAAACACCATATATTTT. Amino acids: CASSARQGLNLYSGNTIYF.

This sequence joins TRBV7-2 and TRBJ2-5; 7 nucleotides agree with TRBD2. The better agreement between TRBJ2-7 and the DNA end casts doubt on the J call. Germline CDR1 SGHTA, CDR2 FQGNSA. The CDR3 extends over 15 amino acids. As DNA, the CDR3 is TGTGCCAGCAGCTTAGGGGGGGGGATCTCCTACGAGCAGTACTTC. This translates into CASSLGGGISYEQYF.

V and J are TRBV15 and TRBJ1-2; unclear D gene. CDR3 length: 12 amino acids. V lost 8 bases and J lost 6, with 13 bases in between. CDR1 LNHNV and CDR2 YYDKDF come from the germline V gene (reference sequence). CDR3 protein: CATYHAGDGYTF. CDR3 in DNA: TGTGCCACCTATCATGCGGGAGATGGCTACACCTTC.

The rearrangement joins TRBV29-1 to TRBJ2-1; TRBD1 aligns across 7 bases. J was trimmed by 4 bases and V by 4 bases; bases with no gene match: 7. The germline gives CDR1 SQVTM, CDR2 ANQGSEA. The CDR3 length is 14 residues. The chain's CDR3 is CSVGGRGKYNEQFF. The CDR3 DNA reads TGCAGCGTTGGGGGCAGGGGGAAATACAATGAGCAGTTCTTC.

The J gene is TRBJ1-4, the V gene TRBV6-4, with 11 positions matching TRBD1. CDR1 MRHNA and CDR2 SNTAGT come from the germline V gene. J lost 5 bases, V lost 5 bases, and 7 bases had no gene match. The CDR3 runs to 16 residues. The CDR3 region has the DNA TGTGCCAGCAGTCAGACCGGGACAGGGGGAAATGAAAAACTGTTTTTT. It codes for CASSQTGTGGNEKLFF.

This clone has only one observation. The chain uses TRBV4-1 and TRBJ2-5, with D tentatively TRBD1 (5 bases). V lost 1 base and J lost 4, with 13 bases in between. Germline-derived CDR1 and CDR2 are MGHRA and YSYEKL. The CDR3 consists of 15 residues. The DNA for the CDR3 is TGCGCCAGCAGCCAAGCTCAGGGTCCCGGAGAGACCCAGTACTTC. It yields the protein CASSQAQGPGETQYF.